The 24 T cell receptor beta chains below were found in one sample sequenced in a study of follicular helper T cells after annual influenza vaccination. Time point specified: 2014-2015 season, 7 days after vaccination. TCRdb keeps only in-frame clones here, not all; method: immunoSEQ multiplex PCR. Of approximately 10,000 clones in the sample, more than 80% were seen once. Sequenced here: CXCR5+ CD38- circulating T follicular helper cells from blood, sampled 7 days after influenza vaccination. Sample subset: circulating Tfh, non-naive CD4+CXCR5+PD-1+ (ICOS+CD38+ or ICOS-CD38-). The receptors originated from an adult who received the influenza vaccine.

V and J are TRBV30 and TRBJ1-5; D is unclear. The ends were cut back, 4 bases at V and 0 bases at J, with 7 bases in the middle. The germline gives CDR1 GTSNPN, CDR2 SVGIG (reference sequence). The CDR3 consists of 13 residues. The CDR3 protein is CAWNQNSNQPQHF. The CDR3 DNA reads TGTGCCTGGAACCAAAATAGCAATCAGCCCCAGCATTTT.

The V and J genes are TRBV19 and TRBJ1-3; D might be TRBD1 (6 bases). The germline V gene encodes CDR1 LNHDA and CDR2 SQIVND (reference sequence). Trimming removed 6 bases at V and 0 bases at J, with 9 bases between. The CDR3 extends over 14 amino acids. The CDR3 region is CASRGQFSGNTIYF. The CDR3 nucleotides read TGTGCCAGTAGAGGACAGTTCTCTGGAAACACCATATATTTT.

This sequence joins TRBV7-2 and TRBJ2-3; 10 bases match TRBD2. CDR3 length: 18 amino acids. Germline V gene data show CDR1 as SGHTA and CDR2 as FQGNSA. V shed 2 bases, J shed 4 bases, and the junction held 12 bases outside the gene matches. CDR3 coding DNA: TGTGCCAGCAGCTTATTTGGGCTTGCAGCGGGGGGGGCAGATACGCAGTATTTT. This encodes CASSLFGLAAGGADTQYF.

This chain joins TRBV5-4 and TRBJ2-5, with 9 bases identical to TRBD2. Germline V gives CDR1 SGHNT, CDR2 YYREEE (reference sequence). CDR3 length: 16 amino acids. V shed 0 bases, J shed 1 base, and the junction held 4 bases outside the gene matches. Here the CDR3 reads CASSLEVSGGQETQYF. CDR3 DNA: TGTGCCAGCAGCTTGGAGGTTAGCGGGGGCCAAGAGACCCAGTACTTC.

The chain employs TRBV7-2 and TRBJ2-2, with 7 bases fitting TRBD2. CDR1 is SGHTA, CDR2 FQGNSA, per germline. V shed 2 bases, J shed 2 bases, and the junction held 5 bases outside the gene matches. This CDR3 has 16 residues. CDR3 amino acids: CASSLFGGTNTGELFF. CDR3 coding DNA: TGTGCCAGCAGCTTATTCGGGGGGACCAACACCGGGGAGCTGTTTTTT.

In DNA, the CDR3 is TGTGCCAGCAGTTACTCTCTGGGGACCACAGATACGCAGTATTTT. It specifies CASSYSLGTTDTQYF. The chain joins TRBV6-5 to TRBJ2-3, with D perhaps being TRBD1 or TRBD2 (5 bases each). The CDR3 runs 15 residues. V dropped 0 bases and J dropped 2 bases, with 9 bases sitting between them. Germline V gene data show CDR1 as MNHEY and CDR2 as SVGAGI.

The chain joins TRBV6-1 to TRBJ2-3, with D tentatively TRBD1 (6 bases). The V end was cut by 4 bases, the J end by 6 bases, with 11 bases between. The CDR3 spans 13 residues. Germline V lookup: CDR1 MNHNS, CDR2 SASEGT. The CDR3 DNA sequence: TGTGCCAGCAGTGTCGAGAGGGGGGATACGCAGTATTTT. This translates into CASSVERGDTQYF.

The chain is built from TRBV7-9 and TRBJ1-6, with unresolved D. CDR1 and CDR2 from the germline V gene are SEHNR and FQNEAQ (reference sequence). Trimming pared 5 bases from V and 7 bases from J, leaving 6 bases between. This CDR3 region has 12 residues. The CDR3 loop reads CASSRVNSPLHF. The CDR3 DNA is TGTGCCAGCAGCCGAGTAAATTCACCCCTCCACTTT.

This chain links TRBV7-9 with TRBJ1-4, with TRBD1 identical over 9 bases. There are 14 residues in the CDR3. The ends lost 5 bases at V and 8 bases at J; junction bases unmatched: 6. Germline CDR1 SEHNR, CDR2 FQNEAQ (reference sequence). The CDR3 DNA sequence: TGTGCCAGCAGCGCCGGACAGGGGCCCGAAAAACTGTTTTTT. It is translated as CASSAGQGPEKLFF.

The rearrangement links TRBV4-1 to TRBJ2-7, with TRBD2 matching 9 bases. The V gene end was trimmed by 0 bases and the J gene end by 2 bases; junction bases not matched to a gene: 14. The CDR3 loop spans 19 amino acids. CDR1 is MGHRA, CDR2 YSYEKL, per germline. CDR3 nucleotide sequence: TGCGCCAGCAGCCAAGATTATGGCGGGAGGGCCCTCCTAGCCTACGAGCAGTACTTC. Translated, it gives CASSQDYGGRALLAYEQYF.

V usage is TRBV5-1 and J usage is TRBJ2-1; D tentatively fits TRBD1 or TRBD2 (6 bases each). V lost 0 bases to trimming and J lost 6 bases, with 10 bases between them. Germline-derived CDR1 and CDR2 are SGHRS and YFSETQ. There are 14 residues in the CDR3. The CDR3 nucleotides are TGCGCCAGCAGCTTGGCACAGGGAGGCAATGAGCAGTTCTTC. Its protein product is CASSLAQGGNEQFF.

This clone was picked up a small number of times. Here the CDR3 reads CASSSKGGGVTSSYEQYF. The CDR3 DNA follows: TGTGCCAGCAGCTCAAAGGGCGGGGGGGTAACTAGCTCCTACGAGCAGTACTTC. The rearrangement links TRBV7-2 to TRBJ2-7, with TRBD2 matching 9 bases. CDR1 and CDR2 from the germline V gene are SGHTA and FQGNSA. The CDR3 extends over 18 amino acids. J gave up 0 bases and V 4 bases, and 13 bases lay outside the gene matches. The full variable domain, with the rest looked up from reference TRBV7-2 and TRBJ2-7, is GAGVSQSPSNKVTEKGKDVELRCDPISGHTALYWYRQSLGQGLEFLIYFQGNSAPDKSGLPSDRFSAERTGGSVSTLTIQRTQQEDSAVYLCASSSKGGGVTSSYEQYFGPGTRLTVT.

The chain recombines TRBV7-8 with TRBJ2-7, with 10 positions matching TRBD1. V was pared by 6 bases and J by 5 bases, with 13 bases of the junction left unmatched. Germline-derived CDR1 and CDR2 are SGHVS and FQNEAQ. This CDR3 spans 16 amino acids. The CDR3 DNA sequence: TGTGCCAGCAGATTCGACCGGGACAGGGGAGAGGACGAGCAGTACTTC. Amino acid sequence: CASRFDRDRGEDEQYF.

This chain joins TRBV6-5 and TRBJ2-3; no reliable D call. The CDR3 spans 16 residues. In germline, CDR1 is MNHEY, CDR2 SVGAGI. Trimming cost V 0 bases and J 3 bases, with 13 bases left between them. DNA of the CDR3: TGTGCCAGCAGTTACTCCGGGCCGCGAGTTACAGATACGCAGTATTTT. This translates into CASSYSGPRVTDTQYF.

This chain uses TRBV10-2 with TRBJ1-3; possible D gene TRBD1, 6 bases. The CDR3 totals 18 residues. Looked up from germline, CDR1 is WSHSY and CDR2 is SAAADI. V lost 11 bases, J lost 0 bases, and 26 bases lay in between. This CDR3 is CAALPTGLPGVSGNTIYF. The CDR3 DNA follows: TGCGCCGCACTTCCGACAGGACTTCCAGGAGTCTCTGGAAACACCATATATTTT.

The chain recombines TRBV6-5 with TRBJ1-5; maybe TRBD1 (6 bases). Germline values: CDR1 MNHEY, CDR2 SVGAGI. The length of the CDR3 is 14 residues. The ends were cut back, 6 bases at V and 9 bases at J, with 18 bases in the middle. The CDR3 DNA is TGTGCCAGCAGGCCAGGGACGGGGGCGCGGCCCCAGCATTTT. It encodes CASRPGTGARPQHF.

This rearrangement joins TRBV18 to TRBJ2-3, with a weak D call TRBD1 (6 bases). Trimming shortened V by 2 bases and J by 2 bases, and 11 bases separated the two germline ends. This CDR3 has 15 amino acids. CDR1 and CDR2 (germline): KGHSH, LQKENI. The CDR3 loop reads CASSPGGRTTDTQYF. The CDR3, as DNA: TGTGCCAGCTCACCAGGGGGCAGGACCACAGATACGCAGTATTTT.

The V gene is TRBV29-1, the J gene TRBJ2-3, with D perhaps TRBD2 (5 bases). Germline CDR1 is SQVTM and CDR2 is ANQGSEA. The CDR3 has 12 residues. V lost 3 bases and J 2 bases, leaving 6 bases between the germline ends. The CDR3 reads CSVERDTDTQYF. The CDR3 bases are TGCAGCGTTGAGAGGGACACAGATACGCAGTATTTT.

J is TRBJ2-5 and V is TRBV11-3; TRBD1 matches 7 bases. CDR1 and CDR2 (germline): SGHNT, YENEEA. V was clipped by 5 bases and J by 0 bases; unmatched bases: 3. The CDR3 covers 14 residues. Here the CDR3 reads CASSRDSNQETQYF. The CDR3 DNA is TGTGCCAGCAGCCGGGACAGTAACCAAGAGACCCAGTACTTC.

The chain uses TRBV6-5 and TRBJ2-1; TRBD1 agrees at 11 bases. V lost 8 bases and J lost 3; bases outside the gene matches: 6. Germline values: CDR1 MNHEY, CDR2 SVGAGI. CDR3 length: 15 amino acids. In DNA, the CDR3 is TGTGCCAGCTACCCCGGGACAGGGGGCTACAATGAGCAGTTCTTC. Translated: CASYPGTGGYNEQFF.

The chain recombines TRBV6-6 with TRBJ2-5; 15 bases are shared with TRBD2. Germline CDR1 and CDR2: MNHNY and SVGAGI (reference sequence). The CDR3 runs 16 residues. The V and J ends lost 6 bases and 5 bases, in that order; junction bases with no gene match: 7. The CDR3 DNA reads TGTGCCAGCAGACCCGGGACTAGCGGGAGGACGGAGACCCAGTACTTC. Amino acid sequence: CASRPGTSGRTETQYF.

This chain joins TRBV10-3 and TRBJ1-2; no firm D call. The V end was cut by 0 bases, the J end by 8 bases, with 10 bases between. Germline CDR1 reads ENHRY; CDR2 reads SYGVKD. This CDR3 is built from 13 residues. The CDR3: CAISESVGGGYTF. The CDR3 DNA reads TGTGCCATCAGTGAGTCTGTGGGAGGGGGCTACACCTTC.

The CDR3 protein is CASSYREIPLLWFF. As DNA, the CDR3 is TGTGCCAGCAGTTACCGAGAAATCCCTCTTTTATGGTTCTTC. J is TRBJ2-1 and V is TRBV5-6; D gene uncertain. CDR1 is SGHDT, CDR2 YYEEEE, per germline. V was cut by 5 bases and J by 15 bases, with 24 bases left in between. The CDR3 loop spans 14 amino acids.

The chain joins TRBV15 to TRBJ2-7; 7 positions match TRBD1. Trimming took 4 bases from V and 10 from J; bases not matched to a gene: 10. The CDR3 is made up of 13 amino acids. Germline V gives CDR1 LNHNV, CDR2 YYDKDF (reference sequence). The CDR3 DNA sequence: TGTGCCACCAGCACTCGGGACAGCCTTCTTCAGTACTTC. As protein: CATSTRDSLLQYF.